This T cell receptor beta chain was sequenced in a study of neurological immune-mediated disorders. Only a few counts were recorded for this clonotype. A much larger clone lies a single base off, so this may be a read error. TCRdb re-analysed the 5' RACE reads in MiXCR, keeping a single row per CDR3 protein. The top ten clones hold approximately 2.6% of a sample with under 70,000 distinct CDR3 sequences, 5.2% of them seen once. The CDR3 is 15 residues long. CDR1 is DFQATT and CDR2 is SNEGSKA in the germline V gene (reference sequence). Trimming took 0 bases from V and 0 from J, leaving 10 bases between them.

The V gene is TRBV20-1, the J gene TRBJ2-3; D is ambiguous. Sequencing was performed on PBMCs. This sequence originates from a woman aged 30 to 39 with multiple sclerosis. This CDR3 reads CSARDRVISTDTQYF. DNA for the CDR3: TGCAGTGCTAGAGATAGGGTCATTAGCACAGATACGCAGTATTTT.